A single sample gave rise to the 7 T cell receptor beta chains below, sequenced in a study of blood T cell repertoires in COVID-19. Sequenced by immunoSEQ multiplex PCR; TCRdb stores in-frame clones only, minus some. The data show roughly 90,000 clones, with roughly nine tenths seen just once and about 5% held by the top ten. The sequencing input was peripheral blood. The receptors originated from an elderly woman with active COVID-19.

This clone has a handful of counts. V and J are TRBV25-1 and TRBJ2-2; D possibly corresponds to TRBD2 (5 bases). This CDR3 is 15 amino acids long. V lost 1 base and J lost 6, with 12 bases in between. Germline V gene sequence: CDR1 MGHDK, CDR2 SYGVNS. The CDR3 sequence is CASSEFSFGAGELFF. CDR3 nucleotides: TGTGCCAGCAGTGAATTCTCATTCGGGGCCGGGGAGCTGTTTTTT.

The count of this clone is one. This sequence joins TRBV7-2 and TRBJ2-7; D not certain. Looked up from germline, CDR1 is SGHTA and CDR2 is FQGNSA. The CDR3 runs to 15 residues. V was clipped by 1 base and J by 2 bases, with 12 bases between them. CDR3 DNA sequence: TGTGCCAGCAGCTTAGGATCGTCGGAGACCTACGAGCAGTACTTC. It encodes CASSLGSSETYEQYF.

This clone was picked up one time. This sequence joins TRBV25-1 and TRBJ2-7, with TRBD2 matching 14 bases. CDR1 MGHDK and CDR2 SYGVNS come from the germline V gene. Trimming cost V 3 bases and J 3 bases; bases outside gene matches: 10. This CDR3 is 18 amino acids long. CDR3 in amino acids: CASSDVGTSGSRIYEQYF. CDR3 nucleotide sequence: TGTGCCAGCAGTGATGTAGGGACTAGCGGGAGCAGAATCTACGAGCAGTACTTC.

The chain is built from TRBV7-2 and TRBJ1-5, with 12 nucleotides matching TRBD1. The CDR3 totals 18 residues. Germline V gene data show CDR1 as SGHTA and CDR2 as FQGNSA. Trimming removed 5 bases from V and 1 base from J; junction bases left unmatched: 9. CDR3 coding DNA: TGTGCCAGCAGCCGGGACAGGGGGCTAGGCGAGAGCAATCAGCCCCAGCATTTT. Translation gives CASSRDRGLGESNQPQHF.

V gene TRBV28 combines with J gene TRBJ1-5; TRBD1 matches at 9 bases. CDR1 and CDR2 (germline): MDHEN, SYDVKM. CDR3 size: 15 residues. V lost 3 bases, J lost 4 bases, and 4 bases stayed unmatched. The CDR3 nucleotides are TGTGCCAGCAGTTTCAGGGACAGGGTAAATCAGCCCCAGCATTTT. It encodes CASSFRDRVNQPQHF.

The J gene is TRBJ2-1, the V gene TRBV28, with a weak D call TRBD2 (7 bases). The germline V gene encodes CDR1 MDHEN and CDR2 SYDVKM. V was shortened by 3 bases and J by 7 bases, with 13 bases between the two germline ends. The CDR3 consists of 14 residues. CDR3 sequence: CASSFPGGRNEQFF. CDR3 sequence (DNA): TGTGCCAGCAGTTTTCCCGGGGGGCGAAATGAGCAGTTCTTC.

The chain couples TRBV28 to TRBJ2-7, with a possible D match to TRBD2 (5 bases). Germline V CDR1 and CDR2: MDHEN, SYDVKM. The V and J ends lost 6 bases and 3 bases respectively, with 21 bases between them. CDR3 length: 16 residues. The CDR3 DNA follows: TGTGCCAGCAGATCACCCGGGGAACCCCCCCTCTACGAGCAGTACTTC. Translation: CASRSPGEPPLYEQYF.